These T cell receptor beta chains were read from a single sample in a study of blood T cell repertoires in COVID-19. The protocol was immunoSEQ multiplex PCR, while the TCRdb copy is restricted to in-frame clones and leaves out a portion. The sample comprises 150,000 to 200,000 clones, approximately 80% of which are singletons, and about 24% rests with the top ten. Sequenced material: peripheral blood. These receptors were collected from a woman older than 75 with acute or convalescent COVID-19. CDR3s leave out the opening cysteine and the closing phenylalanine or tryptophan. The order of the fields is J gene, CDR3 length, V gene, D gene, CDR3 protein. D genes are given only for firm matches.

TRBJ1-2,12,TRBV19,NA,ASSPKTGEGGYT
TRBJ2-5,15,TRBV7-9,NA,ASSPAGRAASQETQY
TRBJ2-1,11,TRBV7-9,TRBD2,ASSFGREDEQF
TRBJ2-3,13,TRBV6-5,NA,ASSHGDNLADTQY
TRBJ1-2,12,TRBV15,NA,ATSSGMGNYGYT
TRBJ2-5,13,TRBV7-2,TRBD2,ASSLTGRAQETQY
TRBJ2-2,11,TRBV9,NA,ASSVTDTGELF
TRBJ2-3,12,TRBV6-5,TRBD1,ASSFGQGADTQY
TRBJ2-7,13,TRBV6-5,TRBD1,ASSWTGTGYYEQY
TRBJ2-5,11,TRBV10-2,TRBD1,ASSETTGATQY
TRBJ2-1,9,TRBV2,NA,ASSEHSRQF
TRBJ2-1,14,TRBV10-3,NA,AISESPGLTTNEQF
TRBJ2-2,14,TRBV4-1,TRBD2,ASSQFSGSGTGELF
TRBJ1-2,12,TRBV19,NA,ASSSPGDNYGYT
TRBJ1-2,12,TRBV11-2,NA,ASSLGAKDYGYT
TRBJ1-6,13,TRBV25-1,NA,ASSEWTVDNSPLH
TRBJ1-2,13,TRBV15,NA,ATSRADTGRGGYT
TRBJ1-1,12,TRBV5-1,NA,ASSLMPENTEAF
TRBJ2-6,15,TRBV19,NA,ASSIGGGGPGANVLT
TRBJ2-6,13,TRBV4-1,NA,ASSRGFSGANVLT
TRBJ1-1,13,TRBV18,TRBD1,ASSPFGTGNTEAF
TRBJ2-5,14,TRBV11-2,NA,ASSPPGTLRSQTQY
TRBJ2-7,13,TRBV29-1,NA,SVEDPRGQTYEQY
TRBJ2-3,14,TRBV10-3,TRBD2,AISESTSGDTDTQY
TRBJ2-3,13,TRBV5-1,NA,ASSFSGTSTDTQY
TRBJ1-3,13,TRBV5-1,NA,ASSLVPGSGNTIY
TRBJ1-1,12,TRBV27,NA,ASSFAGPNTEAF
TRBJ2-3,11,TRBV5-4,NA,ASTNRGWDTQY
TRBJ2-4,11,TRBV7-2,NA,ASSPSQADSQY
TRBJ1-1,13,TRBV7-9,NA,ASTSPQGLNTEAF
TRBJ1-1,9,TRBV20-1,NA,SASRRDEAF
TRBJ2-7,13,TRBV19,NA,ASSIFGGPSYEQY
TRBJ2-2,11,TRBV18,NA,ASSPGDTGELF
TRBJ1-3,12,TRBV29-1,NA,SVETESSGNTIY
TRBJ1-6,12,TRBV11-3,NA,ASSSGGAGSPLH
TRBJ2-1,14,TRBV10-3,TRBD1,AISEPDRGRLNEQF
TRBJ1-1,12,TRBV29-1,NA,SVDLRGRNTEAF
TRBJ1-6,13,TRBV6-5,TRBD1,ASSSTGINNSPLH
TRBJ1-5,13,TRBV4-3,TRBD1,ASREGANSNQPQH
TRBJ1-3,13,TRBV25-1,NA,ASSSQAPGGNTIY
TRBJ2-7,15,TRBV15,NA,ATSRDPVGGGAYEQY
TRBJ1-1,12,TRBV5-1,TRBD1,ASRDRAVNTEAF
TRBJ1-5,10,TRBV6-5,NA,ASRAGDQPQH
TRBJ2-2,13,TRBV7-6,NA,ASSLLATNTGELF
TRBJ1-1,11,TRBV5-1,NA,ASSLGENTEAF
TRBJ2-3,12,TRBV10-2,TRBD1,ASSRDRDTDTQY
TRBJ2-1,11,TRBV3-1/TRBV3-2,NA,ASSQMTTNEQF
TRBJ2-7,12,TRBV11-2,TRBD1,ASSLEGQAYEQY
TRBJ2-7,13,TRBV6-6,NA,ASSSSREVAYEQY
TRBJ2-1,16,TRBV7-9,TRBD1,ASSLAQGARSSYNEQF
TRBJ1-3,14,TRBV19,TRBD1,ASSPDRESSGNTIY
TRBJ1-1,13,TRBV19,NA,ASSPEVGGRTEAF
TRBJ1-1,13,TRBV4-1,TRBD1,ASSQTTGVNTEAF
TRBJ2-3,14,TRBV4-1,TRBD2,ASSPGLAGVTDTQY
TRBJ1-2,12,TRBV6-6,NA,ASTLYRESGGYT